The 20 T cell receptor beta chains listed next were all sequenced from one sample in a study of blood T cells in healthy people across ages. Primed by a sample-barcoded 5' primer and a J-beta primer mix, a second PCR proceeded for about 6 to 11 cycles. A single record per CDR3 protein comes from TCRdb applying MiXCR to the 5' RACE reads. Among about 780,000 distinct CDR3 sequences, 46% were seen once, and the ten largest hold approximately 18%. Sequencing used blood. These receptors all stem from an older man in good health.

The chain carries TRBV4-1 and TRBJ2-1, with a possible D match to TRBD2 (5 bases). The germline V gene encodes CDR1 MGHRA and CDR2 YSYEKL. V dropped 0 bases and J dropped 4 bases, with 10 bases sitting between them. The length of the CDR3 is 15 residues. The CDR3 nucleotides are TGCGCCAGCAGCCAAGATAGCGCGGCTTACAATGAGCAGTTCTTC. It yields the protein CASSQDSAAYNEQFF.

This chain links TRBV29-1 with TRBJ2-1; D is perhaps TRBD2 (5 bases). Judging by the DNA end, TRBJ2-7 fits better; the J call may be wrong. This CDR3 is built from 13 residues. CDR1 and CDR2 from the germline V gene are SQVTM and ANQGSEA. CDR3: CSVRPGNPGEQYF. The CDR3 coding sequence is TGCAGCGTACGGCCCGGGAACCCTGGCGAGCAGTACTTC.

This clonotype was seen only a few times. The chain carries TRBV20-1 and TRBJ2-5, with 8 nucleotides matching TRBD2. The ends lost 3 bases at V and 11 bases at J; junction bases unmatched: 11. Germline values: CDR1 DFQATT, CDR2 SNEGSKA (reference sequence). CDR3 length: 13 residues. CDR3 bases: TGCAGTGCTAGTAGACGGGAGGGCCTCTCGCAGTACTTC. Translating gives CSASRREGLSQYF.

This chain uses TRBV5-1 with TRBJ2-2; 8 bases agree with TRBD1. The CDR3 sequence is 16 residues long. CDR1 is SGHRS and CDR2 is YFSETQ in the germline V gene. The V and J ends lost 3 bases and 0 bases, in that order; junction bases with no gene match: 4. In nucleotides, the CDR3 is TGCGCCAGCAGCTCCTCACAGGGGGCGAACACCGGGGAGCTGTTTTTT. Its protein is CASSSSQGANTGELFF.

This clonotype was seen repeatedly, ten times or more. The chain combines TRBV7-9 with TRBJ2-1; 14 positions agree with TRBD2. The CDR3 sequence is 17 residues long. Germline V gene data show CDR1 as SEHNR and CDR2 as FQNEAQ (reference sequence). J was trimmed by 7 bases and V by 5 bases; bases with no gene match: 10. The CDR3 spells CASSPHPRLAGGNEQFF. The CDR3 region has the DNA TGTGCCAGCAGCCCCCACCCCCGACTAGCGGGAGGGAATGAGCAGTTCTTC.

As DNA, the CDR3 is TGTGCCAGCAGCACCAGACAGAGACAAGAGACCCAGTACTTC. Translated, it gives CASSTRQRQETQYF. The rearrangement joins TRBV3-1 to TRBJ2-5; maybe TRBD1 (5 bases). Trimming shortened V by 5 bases and J by 2 bases, and 12 bases separated the two germline ends. The CDR3 runs to 14 residues. Germline CDR1 and CDR2: LGHDT and YNNKEL (reference sequence).

J is TRBJ2-2 and V is TRBV29-1, with D maybe TRBD2 (6 bases). Between the trimmed V and J ends, which lost 4 bases and 6 bases, there was a span of 21 bases. This CDR3 comprises 16 residues. Germline V CDR1 and CDR2: SQVTM, ANQGSEA. CDR3 nucleotide sequence: TGCAGCGTTGCGGACCTTAGCGTGGGGGGTCCCGGGGAGCTGTTTTTT. Translated: CSVADLSVGGPGELFF.

V and J are TRBV5-1 and TRBJ2-5; 11 bases fit TRBD2. The CDR3 is 16 residues long. Germline trimming cut 1 base from V and 1 base from J; bases unmatched to any gene: 3. CDR1 is SGHRS and CDR2 is YFSETQ in the germline V gene. The CDR3 protein is CASSLTGTSGQETQYF. CDR3 DNA: TGCGCCAGCAGCTTGACCGGGACTAGCGGCCAAGAGACCCAGTACTTC.

In its sample, this clonotype was seen once. CDR3 in DNA: TGCAGTGCTAGAACGGGCCGAGGGCCGGAGTCCTACGAGCAGTACTTC. It encodes CSARTGRGPESYEQYF. V usage is TRBV20-1 and J usage is TRBJ2-7; D is possibly TRBD2 (5 bases). The V end was cut by 2 bases, the J end by 1 base, with 18 bases between. Germline-derived CDR1 and CDR2 are DFQATT and SNEGSKA (reference sequence). This CDR3 comprises 16 residues.

The chain employs TRBV10-2 and TRBJ2-7; possibly TRBD1 or TRBD2 for D (5 bases each). Germline V gene data show CDR1 as WSHSY and CDR2 as SAAADI. The CDR3 is 11 amino acids. The germline V and J ends were trimmed by 4 bases and 7 bases, with 8 bases remaining between them. As DNA, the CDR3 is TGCGCCAGCAGTGTATGGGGGGAGCAGTACTTC. Translating gives CASSVWGEQYF.

The genes are TRBV4-1 and TRBJ1-2; no clear D gene. From germline, CDR1 is MGHRA and CDR2 YSYEKL. The CDR3 sequence is 15 residues long. The germline V and J ends were trimmed by 1 base and 4 bases, with 13 bases remaining between them. CDR3 nucleotide sequence: TGCGCCAGCAGCCAAGTTTACGAGAGTTTCTATGGCTACACCTTC. As protein: CASSQVYESFYGYTF.

J is TRBJ1-5 and V is TRBV12-3 or TRBV12-4, with D hard to call. With 6 bases removed from V and 4 bases from J, the gap between germline ends came to 16 bases. This CDR3 is 15 amino acids long. DNA for the CDR3: TGTGCCAGCAGCCCAAACGGGGTTGGGAATCAGCCCCAGCATTTT. Protein product: CASSPNGVGNQPQHF.

The chain carries TRBV5-1 and TRBJ1-5; D might be TRBD1 (5 bases). The CDR3 is made up of 15 amino acids. V lost 3 bases, J lost 1 base, and 11 bases lay in between. Germline lookup yields CDR1 SGHRS and CDR2 YFSETQ. The CDR3 coding sequence is TGCGCCAGCAGCTGGGAAGCAGGGAGCAATCAGCCCCAGCATTTT. It encodes CASSWEAGSNQPQHF. The full variable domain, completed using reference TRBV5-1 and TRBJ1-5, is KAGVTQTPRYLIKTRGQQVTLSCSPISGHRSVSWYQQTPGQGLQFLFEYFSETQRNKGNFPGRFSGRQFSNSRSEMNVSTLELGDSALYLCASSWEAGSNQPQHFGDGTRLSIL.

This clonotype was picked up many times. In DNA, the CDR3 is TGCAGTGCTCAATCTACCTCTACCTACAATGAGCAGTTCTTC. It codes for CSAQSTSTYNEQFF. The chain has TRBV20-1 and TRBJ2-1; the D is unclear. This CDR3 has 14 amino acids. Germline CDR1 is DFQATT and CDR2 is SNEGSKA (reference sequence). V lost 5 bases and J 2 bases, leaving 13 bases between the germline ends.

The chain combines TRBV27 with TRBJ2-6, with a tentative D call TRBD1 (5 bases). Trimming took off 6 bases at V and 0 bases at J, with 12 bases between the two ends. CDR1 MNHEY and CDR2 SMNVEV come from the germline V gene (reference sequence). The CDR3 loop spans 16 amino acids. The CDR3 DNA follows: TGTGCCAGCAGCACACAAGGGGTCTCTGGGGCCAACGTCCTGACTTTC. As protein: CASSTQGVSGANVLTF. Using reference TRBV27 and TRBJ2-6 for the parts outside the CDR3, the full variable domain is EAQVTQNPRYLITVTGKKLTVTCSQNMNHEYMSWYRQDPGLGLRQIYYSMNVEVTDKGDVPEGYKVSRKEKRNFPLILESPSPNQTSLYFCASSTQGVSGANVLTFGAGSRLTVL.

Comments on this clonotype: This may come from a read error, since a much larger clone is one base off. The chain has TRBV25-1 and TRBJ2-7; D call uncertain. This CDR3 is 15 amino acids long. The V gene lost 0 bases and the J gene lost 2 bases, with 11 bases spanning the gap. Germline V gene lookup returns CDR1 MGHDK and CDR2 SYGVNS. The DNA of the CDR3 is TGTGCCAGCAGTGAATATAACGGACGGGCCTACGAGCAGTACTTC. Protein product: CASSEYNGRAYEQYF.

This clonotype is a singleton in its sample. J is TRBJ2-5 and V is TRBV5-1; 11 nucleotides line up with TRBD2. Germline CDR1 reads SGHRS; CDR2 reads YFSETQ. V dropped 1 base and J dropped 11; count of bases not matched to a gene: 10. There are 15 residues in the CDR3. The DNA of the CDR3 is TGCGCCAGCAGCTTGAGACTAGCGGGAAACAATGAGCAGTACTTC. Protein product: CASSLRLAGNNEQYF.

The chain uses TRBV2 and TRBJ2-5; D is perhaps TRBD2 (6 bases). Looked up from germline, CDR1 is SNHLY and CDR2 is FYNNEI. V lost 5 bases and J 2 bases, leaving 15 bases between the germline ends. The CDR3 extends over 15 amino acids. The CDR3: CASSFDPTRQETQYF. The CDR3 coding sequence is TGTGCCAGCAGTTTTGACCCGACTAGACAAGAGACCCAGTACTTC.

V gene TRBV27 combines with J gene TRBJ2-5; tentatively, D is TRBD1 or TRBD2 (5 bases each). The J call is doubtful: the DNA matches TRBJ2-7 better. Germline V lookup: CDR1 MNHEY, CDR2 SMNVEV (reference sequence). This CDR3 is built from 13 residues. The DNA for the CDR3 is TGTGCCAGCAGTTTATGGAACGGGGCCGAGCAGTACTTC. It yields the protein CASSLWNGAEQYF.

This clonotype was picked up one time. The J gene is TRBJ2-5, the V gene TRBV7-9, with TRBD1 identical over 7 bases. V dropped 5 bases and J dropped 4; count of bases not matched to a gene: 7. The length of the CDR3 is 14 residues. Germline CDR1 and CDR2: SEHNR and FQNEAQ (reference sequence). The CDR3 protein is CASSRRQGPETQYF. DNA of the CDR3: TGTGCCAGCAGCCGTCGACAGGGCCCAGAGACCCAGTACTTC.